Following are 26 T cell receptor beta chains from one sample sequenced in a study of T cell responses to AZD1222 COVID-19 vaccine. The data were produced by immunoSEQ multiplex PCR, yet TCRdb's version contains in-frame clones alone and is incomplete. The repertoire includes around 130,000 clones, less than 95% of them detected once, and 7.5% to 9.5% sits in the top ten. Here the sequenced sample was peripheral blood, taken 28 days after the second dose of the MenACWY control vaccine. The origin of the receptors is an adult who received the MenACWY meningococcal vaccine as a control.

The chain is built from TRBV28 and TRBJ1-5; 9 nucleotides line up with TRBD1. Germline trimming cut 6 bases from V and 7 bases from J; bases unmatched to any gene: 13. The CDR3 has 16 amino acids. Per germline, CDR1 MDHEN and CDR2 SYDVKM. In nucleotides, the CDR3 is TGTGCCAGCAGATCGTTAGACAGGGGGTCGGGACAGCCCCAGCATTTT. Its protein is CASRSLDRGSGQPQHF. The full variable domain, its missing parts supplied by reference TRBV28 and TRBJ1-5, is DVKVTQSSRYLVKRTGEKVFLECVQDMDHENMFWYRQDPGLGLRLIYFSYDVKMKEKGDIPEGYSVSREKKERFSLILESASTNQTSMYLCASRSLDRGSGQPQHFGDGTRLSIL.

The chain links TRBV28 to TRBJ2-6; D is uncertain. Germline CDR1 and CDR2: MDHEN and SYDVKM. This CDR3 comprises 16 residues. Trimming stripped 3 bases from V and 4 bases from J, with 13 bases between. CDR3 sequence (DNA): TGTGCCAGCAGTTTGGGGTTTCGTGGCGGGGCCAACGTCCTGACTTTC. Translating gives CASSLGFRGGANVLTF. Combining the CDR3 with reference TRBV28 and TRBJ2-6 gives the whole variable domain DVKVTQSSRYLVKRTGEKVFLECVQDMDHENMFWYRQDPGLGLRLIYFSYDVKMKEKGDIPEGYSVSREKKERFSLILESASTNQTSMYLCASSLGFRGGANVLTFGAGSRLTVL.

The V and J genes are TRBV20-1 and TRBJ2-1, with D hard to call. V was pared by 3 bases and J by 4 bases, with 4 bases between. The CDR3 consists of 11 residues. CDR1 and CDR2 from the germline V gene are DFQATT and SNEGSKA (reference sequence). As DNA, the CDR3 is TGCAGTGCTAGTATTTACAATGAGCAGTTCTTC. It yields the protein CSASIYNEQFF.

The genes are TRBV18 and TRBJ1-4, with D perhaps matching TRBD1 (5 bases). The CDR3 is 15 amino acids. The germline V gene has CDR1 KGHSH and CDR2 LQKENI. The V gene lost 4 bases and the J gene lost 4 bases, with 13 bases spanning the gap. CDR3 nucleotide sequence: TGTGCCAGCTCACGGGACCGAGGTAGTAATGAAAAACTGTTTTTT. Translated, it gives CASSRDRGSNEKLFF.

The rearrangement uses TRBV28 and TRBJ2-7, with 7 bases identical to TRBD1. V lost 8 bases and J lost 3; bases outside the gene matches: 7. This CDR3 is built from 13 residues. Per germline, CDR1 MDHEN and CDR2 SYDVKM. The CDR3 DNA reads as TGTGCCAGCCTCCTACAGGGGAACTACGAGCAGTACTTC. Translation: CASLLQGNYEQYF.

The chain employs TRBV11-2 and TRBJ2-3, with 13 positions matching TRBD2. With V trimmed by 6 bases and J by 2 bases, 11 bases remained unmatched. Germline V gene lookup returns CDR1 SGHAT and CDR2 FQNNGV. The CDR3 contains 18 residues. DNA for the CDR3: TGTGCCAGCAGGCCTCGACTAGCGGGGGGCTCTCACACAGATACGCAGTATTTT. Its translation: CASRPRLAGGSHTDTQYF.

The rearrangement links TRBV28 to TRBJ1-6, with D possibly matching TRBD1 (6 bases). Looked up from germline, CDR1 is MDHEN and CDR2 is SYDVKM. The CDR3 spans 15 residues. The germline V and J ends were trimmed by 5 bases and 7 bases, with 15 bases remaining between them. CDR3 region: CASSRGGAANSPLHF. The CDR3 bases are TGTGCCAGCAGTAGGGGGGGGGCAGCAAATTCACCCCTCCACTTT.

This clone has more than one count but fewer than ten. The same CDR3 can be traced to other DNA sequences in this sample. The chain has TRBV3-1 (or the pseudogene TRBV3-2) and TRBJ1-2; weak D call: TRBD1 (5 bases). CDR1 is LGHDT, CDR2 YNNKEL, per germline (reference sequence). The CDR3 has 14 amino acids. The V and J ends lost 1 base and 3 bases respectively, with 9 bases between them. The CDR3 DNA follows: TGTGCCAGCAGCCAAGCGGGGCGCGACTATGGCTACACCTTC. This gives the protein CASSQAGRDYGYTF.

This clone was counted a single time. This sequence joins TRBV9 and TRBJ2-1, with D tentatively TRBD2 (6 bases). Germline-derived CDR1 and CDR2 are SGDLS and YYNGEE. There are 15 residues in the CDR3. With 1 base removed from V and 2 bases from J, the gap between germline ends came to 10 bases. The CDR3 DNA is TGTGCCAGCAGCGTATTCGGGGGACCCTACAATGAGCAGTTCTTC. As protein: CASSVFGGPYNEQFF.

This sequence joins TRBV6-4 and TRBJ1-2; D might be TRBD1 (6 bases). The CDR3 covers 14 residues. V was shortened by 0 bases and J by 8 bases, with 13 bases between the two germline ends. Germline values: CDR1 MRHNA, CDR2 SNTAGT. This CDR3 is CASSDSHRAGGYTF. CDR3 sequence (DNA): TGTGCCAGCAGTGACTCCCACAGGGCTGGCGGCTACACCTTC.

This chain uses TRBV9 with TRBJ2-7; 7 nucleotides match TRBD1. Germline V lookup: CDR1 SGDLS, CDR2 YYNGEE. J gave up 0 bases and V 2 bases, and 2 bases lay outside the gene matches. The CDR3 loop spans 14 amino acids. The DNA for the CDR3 is TGTGCCAGCAGCGTCGGACAGGACTCCTACGAGCAGTACTTC. This encodes CASSVGQDSYEQYF.

The rearrangement joins TRBV14 to TRBJ2-7, with 9 bases that match TRBD1. V was clipped by 3 bases and J by 2 bases; unmatched bases: 5. Germline assignment: CDR1 SGHDN and CDR2 FVKESK. This CDR3 spans 15 amino acids. This CDR3 reads CASSHGDRVTYEQYF. The CDR3 DNA sequence: TGTGCCAGCAGCCATGGGGACAGGGTCACCTACGAGCAGTACTTC.

This clone was counted only a few times. V gene TRBV7-9 combines with J gene TRBJ2-1, with TRBD2 matching over 11 bases. Germline values: CDR1 SEHNR, CDR2 FQNEAQ (reference sequence). This CDR3 region has 15 residues. With 5 bases clipped from V and 8 bases from J, the junction kept 8 bases outside the gene matches. Written as DNA, the CDR3 is TGTGCCAGCAGCCTACATAGCGGGAGGGTCTATGAGCAGTTCTTC. This translates into CASSLHSGRVYEQFF.

This clone appeared a single time. This chain links TRBV6-1 with TRBJ1-5; 8 bases match TRBD1. CDR1 is MNHNS, CDR2 SASEGT, per germline. The CDR3 consists of 14 residues. The junction had 4 bases not matched to a gene; V was cut back by 3 bases and J by 6 bases. The chain's CDR3 is CASSDRQGPQPQHF. Here the CDR3 DNA reads TGTGCCAGCAGTGATAGACAGGGGCCTCAGCCCCAGCATTTT.

This clone has only a few counts. The chain links TRBV7-9 to TRBJ1-4; a weak D match, TRBD1 (6 bases). Trimming pared 4 bases from V and 7 bases from J, leaving 13 bases between. Germline V lookup: CDR1 SEHNR, CDR2 FQNEAQ (reference sequence). This CDR3 is built from 14 residues. CDR3 loop: CASSSTGRVEKLFF. The CDR3 nucleotides read TGTGCCAGCAGCTCGACAGGCAGGGTTGAAAAACTGTTTTTT.

The V and J genes are TRBV5-1 and TRBJ2-1, with 7 bases aligning to TRBD2. Per germline, CDR1 SGHRS and CDR2 YFSETQ. Trimming removed 0 bases from V and 5 bases from J; junction bases left unmatched: 2. This CDR3 region has 14 residues. Written as DNA, the CDR3 is TGCGCCAGCAGCTTGGCTACTAGCGACAATGAGCAGTTCTTC. Encoded protein: CASSLATSDNEQFF.

The sample holds a few counts of this clone. The rearrangement links TRBV28 to TRBJ1-4; D is unclear. CDR3 length: 11 residues. Germline V gene lookup returns CDR1 MDHEN and CDR2 SYDVKM. The CDR3 sequence: CAVGDFEKLFF. The CDR3 DNA reads as TGTGCAGTAGGCGATTTTGAAAAACTGTTTTTT. The full variable domain, in which reference TRBV28 and TRBJ1-4 provide the parts outside the CDR3, is DVKVTQSSRYLVKRTGEKVFLECVQDMDHENMFWYRQDPGLGLRLIYFSYDVKMKEKGDIPEGYSVSREKKERFSLILESASTNQTSMYLCAVGDFEKLFFGSGTQLSVL.

This sequence joins TRBV24-1 and TRBJ2-2; the match to TRBD1 covers 10 bases. The CDR3 has 16 amino acids. Germline loops: CDR1 KGHDR, CDR2 SFDVKD. V was pared by 4 bases and J by 6 bases, with 7 bases of the junction left unmatched. Here the CDR3 DNA reads TGTGCCACCAGTGAGGGACAGGGGATGGTACCCGGGGAGCTGTTTTTT. Amino acids: CATSEGQGMVPGELFF.

This sequence joins TRBV6-1 and TRBJ2-3; TRBD1 matches at 10 bases. The CDR3 has 16 residues. J lost 2 bases, V lost 4 bases, and 6 bases had no gene match. From germline, CDR1 is MNHNS and CDR2 SASEGT. This chain's CDR3 is CASSAPTGGVTDTQYF. CDR3 sequence (DNA): TGTGCCAGCAGTGCCCCGACAGGGGGCGTCACAGATACGCAGTATTTT.

J is TRBJ2-5 and V is TRBV2; D remains ambiguous. Germline-derived CDR1 and CDR2 are SNHLY and FYNNEI. This CDR3 comprises 13 residues. V lost 8 bases and J 4 bases, leaving 14 bases between the germline ends. The CDR3 DNA is TGTGCCAGCGGTCCGGGTCTGGGAGAGACCCAGTACTTC. It yields the protein CASGPGLGETQYF.

J is TRBJ1-2 and V is TRBV6-2 or TRBV6-3; 8 bases agree with TRBD1. Germline V gene lookup returns CDR1 MNHEY and CDR2 SVGEGT. The CDR3 consists of 16 residues. Trimming took 5 bases from V and 1 from J; bases not matched to a gene: 9. The CDR3 DNA sequence: TGTGCCAGCAGTACCAGCCCCGGACAGGGTAACTATGGCTACACCTTC. Translating gives CASSTSPGQGNYGYTF.

The chain carries TRBV9 and TRBJ1-1, with D hard to call. Trimming took off 4 bases at V and 2 bases at J, with 6 bases between the two ends. This CDR3 spans 12 amino acids. Looked up from germline, CDR1 is SGDLS and CDR2 is YYNGEE. In nucleotides, the CDR3 is TGTGCCAGCAGCCGGCCCAACACTGAAGCTTTCTTT. This gives the protein CASSRPNTEAFF.

V usage is TRBV24-1 and J usage is TRBJ1-5; D is unresolved. This CDR3 has 14 residues. Germline V gives CDR1 KGHDR, CDR2 SFDVKD. V shed 4 bases and J shed 1 base, with 7 bases lying between them. The CDR3 DNA sequence: TGTGCCACCAGTGAACCTTGGAGCAATCAGCCCCAGCATTTT. Amino acids: CATSEPWSNQPQHF.

A single count supports this clone. The chain has TRBV28 and TRBJ1-5; the D is unclear. There are 15 residues in the CDR3. The V end lost 2 bases, the J end lost 0 bases, and 8 bases lay between the germline ends. Germline loops: CDR1 MDHEN, CDR2 SYDVKM. CDR3 amino acids: CASSLGSFSNQPQHF. The DNA for the CDR3 is TGTGCCAGCAGTTTAGGTTCTTTTAGCAATCAGCCCCAGCATTTT.

The V call is TRBV18, the J call TRBJ2-2; 8 nucleotides match TRBD1. The CDR3 sequence is 18 residues long. Germline assignment: CDR1 KGHSH and CDR2 LQKENI. Losses at the gene ends were 3 bases for V and 5 bases for J; bases not matched to a gene: 14. CDR3 amino acids: CASSPRQGRTTGTGELFF. CDR3 bases: TGTGCCAGCTCACCGAGACAGGGGCGGACTACGGGGACCGGGGAGCTGTTTTTT.

This clone has only one observation. The same CDR3 arises from other DNA sequences in this sample as well. The chain has TRBV15 and TRBJ2-5; D is unclear. The CDR3 runs to 14 residues. Between the trimmed V and J ends, which lost 0 bases and 3 bases, there was a span of 8 bases. Germline V gene lookup returns CDR1 LNHNV and CDR2 YYDKDF (reference sequence). The DNA for the CDR3 is TGTGCCACCAGCAGAGATCTAAGAGAAGAGACCCAGTACTTC. It translates to CATSRDLREETQYF.